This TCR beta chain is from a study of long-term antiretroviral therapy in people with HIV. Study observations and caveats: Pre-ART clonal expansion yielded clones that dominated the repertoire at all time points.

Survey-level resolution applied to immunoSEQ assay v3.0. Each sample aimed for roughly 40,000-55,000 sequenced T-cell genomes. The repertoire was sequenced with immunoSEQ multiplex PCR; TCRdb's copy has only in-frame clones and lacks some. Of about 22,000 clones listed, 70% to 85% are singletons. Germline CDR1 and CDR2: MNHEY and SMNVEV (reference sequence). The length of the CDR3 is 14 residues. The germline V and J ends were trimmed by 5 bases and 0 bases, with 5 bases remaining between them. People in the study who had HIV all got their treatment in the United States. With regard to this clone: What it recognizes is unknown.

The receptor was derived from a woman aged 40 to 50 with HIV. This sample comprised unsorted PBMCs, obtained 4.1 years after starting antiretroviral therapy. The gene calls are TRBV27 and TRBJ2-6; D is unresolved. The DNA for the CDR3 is TGTGCCAGCAGTGTAAACTCTGGGGCCAACGTCCTGACTTTC. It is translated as CASSVNSGANVLTF.